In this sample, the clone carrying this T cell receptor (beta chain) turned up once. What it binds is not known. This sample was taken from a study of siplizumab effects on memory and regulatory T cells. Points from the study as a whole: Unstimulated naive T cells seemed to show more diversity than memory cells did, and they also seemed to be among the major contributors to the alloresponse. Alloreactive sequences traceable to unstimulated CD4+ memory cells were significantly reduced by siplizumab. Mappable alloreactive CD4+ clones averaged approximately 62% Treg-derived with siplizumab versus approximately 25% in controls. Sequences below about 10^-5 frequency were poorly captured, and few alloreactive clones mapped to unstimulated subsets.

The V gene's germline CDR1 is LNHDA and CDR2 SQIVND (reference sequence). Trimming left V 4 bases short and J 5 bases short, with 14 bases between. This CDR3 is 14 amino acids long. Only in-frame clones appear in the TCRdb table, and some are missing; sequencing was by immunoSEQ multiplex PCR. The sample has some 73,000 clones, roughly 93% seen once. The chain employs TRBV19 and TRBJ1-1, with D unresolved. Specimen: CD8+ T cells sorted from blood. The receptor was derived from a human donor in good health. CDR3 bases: TGTGCCAGTAGTACGTTCGCAGAAGGTACTGAAGCTTTCTTT. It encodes CASSTFAEGTEAFF.